The rows below give T cell receptor beta chains drawn from one sample of a study of T cells after yellow fever vaccination. TCRdb re-called the 5' RACE reads with MiXCR, one entry per CDR3 protein. The repertoire holds about 160,000 distinct CDR3 sequences, with around 7.3% as singletons. This sample comprised CD4+ T cells sorted from PBMCs, obtained roughly 5 days after the first yellow fever vaccination. These receptor sequences come from a man younger than 30 who received the YFV17D yellow fever vaccine. The CDR3 runs from the conserved cysteine through the conserved F or W. Fields, in order: D gene, V gene, J gene, clone size, CDR3 protein, CDR3 DNA. A D gene is named only where the DNA matches it firmly. A clone size is listed for some rows: how often the clone was seen (once, few, many), or a class if it is expanded.

d_call: TRBD1; v_call: TRBV5-1; j_call: TRBJ2-2; clone_size: many; cdr3_aa: CASSLDRGRSGELFF; cdr3_nt: TGCGCCAGCAGCTTGGACAGGGGGCGATCCGGGGAGCTGTTTTTT
d_call: .; v_call: TRBV29-1; j_call: TRBJ1-2; clone_size: many; cdr3_aa: CSVEQGIRYGYTF; cdr3_nt: TGCAGCGTTGAACAGGGGATTCGGTATGGCTACACCTTC
d_call: .; v_call: TRBV20-1; j_call: TRBJ1-2; clone_size: few; cdr3_aa: CSASGSNGYTF; cdr3_nt: TGCAGTGCTAGTGGGAGTAACGGCTACACCTTC
d_call: .; v_call: TRBV4-2; j_call: TRBJ2-3; clone_size: many; cdr3_aa: CASSQGSRGTDTQYF; cdr3_nt: TGTGCCAGCAGCCAAGGGAGTCGGGGCACAGATACGCAGTATTTT
d_call: .; v_call: TRBV15; j_call: TRBJ2-5; clone_size: many; cdr3_aa: CATGESKTAGETQYF; cdr3_nt: TGTGCCACCGGAGAATCAAAGACCGCCGGAGAGACCCAGTACTTC
d_call: .; v_call: TRBV28; j_call: TRBJ1-5; clone_size: many; cdr3_aa: CASSLAFQPQHF; cdr3_nt: TGTGCCAGCAGTTTGGCGTTTCAGCCCCAGCATTTT
d_call: TRBD2; v_call: TRBV20-1; j_call: TRBJ2-3; clone_size: many; cdr3_aa: CSASGTSGTTDTQYF; cdr3_nt: TGCAGTGCGAGCGGGACTAGCGGAACCACAGATACGCAGTATTTT
d_call: TRBD2; v_call: TRBV20-1; j_call: TRBJ2-3; clone_size: .; cdr3_aa: CSARDPRGGPTDTQYF; cdr3_nt: TGCAGTGCTAGAGATCCCCGGGGGGGGCCTACAGATACGCAGTATTTT
d_call: .; v_call: TRBV7-2; j_call: TRBJ1-2; clone_size: many; cdr3_aa: CASSLRDKNYGYTF; cdr3_nt: TGTGCCAGCAGCTTAAGGGACAAAAACTATGGCTACACCTTC
d_call: .; v_call: TRBV4-2; j_call: TRBJ2-1; clone_size: .; cdr3_aa: CASSEEGGRGITYNEQFF; cdr3_nt: TGTGCCAGCAGCGAAGAGGGGGGAAGAGGAATTACCTACAATGAGCAGTTCTTC
d_call: .; v_call: TRBV19; j_call: TRBJ2-7; clone_size: few; cdr3_aa: CATRGRGAGSYEQYF; cdr3_nt: TGTGCCACCCGTGGGCGAGGGGCAGGGTCGTACGAGCAGTACTTC
d_call: TRBD2; v_call: TRBV7-2; j_call: TRBJ2-1; clone_size: few; cdr3_aa: CASSKWGGQSDEQFF; cdr3_nt: TGTGCCAGCAGCAAGTGGGGAGGGCAAAGCGATGAGCAGTTCTTC
d_call: TRBD2; v_call: TRBV7-9; j_call: TRBJ2-1; clone_size: few; cdr3_aa: CASSKSGTSGFNEQFF; cdr3_nt: TGTGCCAGCAGCAAATCAGGGACTAGCGGGTTCAATGAGCAGTTCTTC
d_call: .; v_call: TRBV5-1; j_call: TRBJ1-1; clone_size: .; cdr3_aa: CASSYTTGNTEAFF; cdr3_nt: TGCGCCAGCAGCTATACTACTGGGAATACTGAAGCTTTCTTT
d_call: .; v_call: TRBV7-9; j_call: TRBJ2-1; clone_size: .; cdr3_aa: CASSSMGPVYNEQFF; cdr3_nt: TGTGCCAGCAGCTCGATGGGACCGGTTTACAATGAGCAGTTCTTC
d_call: TRBD1; v_call: TRBV6-5; j_call: TRBJ2-1; clone_size: many; cdr3_aa: CASSYSGTEGRFF; cdr3_nt: TGTGCCAGCAGTTACTCGGGGACAGAAGGCCGGTTCTTC
d_call: .; v_call: TRBV7-2; j_call: TRBJ2-4; clone_size: few; cdr3_aa: CASSLFRGKNIQYF; cdr3_nt: TGTGCCAGCAGCTTATTCAGAGGAAAAAACATTCAGTACTTC
d_call: .; v_call: TRBV20-1; j_call: TRBJ2-4; clone_size: few; cdr3_aa: CSARDVAKNIQYF; cdr3_nt: TGCAGTGCTAGGGACGTAGCCAAAAACATTCAGTACTTC
d_call: .; v_call: TRBV5-4; j_call: TRBJ2-3; clone_size: .; cdr3_aa: CASSPGPPDTQYF; cdr3_nt: TGTGCCAGCAGCCCCGGCCCGCCAGATACGCAGTATTTT
d_call: TRBD1; v_call: TRBV6-2/TRBV6-3; j_call: TRBJ1-5; clone_size: many; cdr3_aa: CASSWGTVNQPQHF; cdr3_nt: TGTGCCAGCAGTTGGGGGACAGTTAATCAGCCCCAGCATTTT
d_call: TRBD1; v_call: TRBV5-4; j_call: TRBJ2-5; clone_size: few; cdr3_aa: CASSIRMGQGIRETQYF; cdr3_nt: TGTGCCAGCAGCATACGGATGGGACAGGGGATCCGAGAGACCCAGTACTTC
d_call: .; v_call: TRBV7-2; j_call: TRBJ2-2; clone_size: many; cdr3_aa: CASSLGLANTGELFF; cdr3_nt: TGTGCCAGCAGCTTAGGCCTAGCGAACACCGGGGAGCTGTTTTTT
d_call: TRBD1; v_call: TRBV7-6; j_call: TRBJ1-1; clone_size: few; cdr3_aa: CASSSRPGQGSTEAFF; cdr3_nt: TGTGCCAGCAGCTCTAGGCCGGGACAGGGGAGCACTGAAGCTTTCTTT
d_call: .; v_call: TRBV20-1; j_call: TRBJ1-1; clone_size: few; cdr3_aa: CSARSGPVNTEAFF; cdr3_nt: TGCAGTGCTAGGAGTGGCCCTGTGAACACTGAAGCTTTCTTT
d_call: .; v_call: TRBV5-1; j_call: TRBJ1-2; clone_size: many; cdr3_aa: CASSLDPNYGYTF; cdr3_nt: TGCGCCAGCAGCTTGGACCCGAACTATGGCTACACCTTC
d_call: .; v_call: TRBV7-2; j_call: TRBJ1-1; clone_size: many; cdr3_aa: CASSFRERAEAFF; cdr3_nt: TGTGCCAGCAGCTTCCGTGAGAGGGCTGAAGCTTTCTTT
d_call: TRBD2; v_call: TRBV5-4; j_call: TRBJ2-3; clone_size: .; cdr3_aa: CASSLGPAGGNTDTQYF; cdr3_nt: TGTGCCAGCAGCTTGGGACCAGCGGGGGGTAACACAGATACGCAGTATTTT
d_call: TRBD2; v_call: TRBV20-1; j_call: TRBJ2-1; clone_size: many; cdr3_aa: CSAYSSGGANEQFF; cdr3_nt: TGCAGTGCTTATTCTAGCGGGGGGGCGAATGAGCAGTTCTTC
d_call: TRBD2; v_call: TRBV3-1; j_call: TRBJ2-1; clone_size: .; cdr3_aa: CASSQGERGGQDEQFF; cdr3_nt: TGTGCCAGCAGCCAAGGGGAGCGGGGGGGCCAGGATGAGCAGTTCTTC
d_call: TRBD2; v_call: TRBV11-1; j_call: TRBJ2-4; clone_size: .; cdr3_aa: CASSRATSGGFAKNIQYF; cdr3_nt: TGTGCCAGCAGCCGCGCTACTAGCGGGGGGTTCGCCAAAAACATTCAGTACTTC
d_call: .; v_call: TRBV7-8; j_call: TRBJ2-1; clone_size: many; cdr3_aa: CASSSMNSNEQFF; cdr3_nt: TGTGCCAGCAGCTCCATGAACAGCAATGAGCAGTTCTTC
d_call: TRBD2; v_call: TRBV2; j_call: TRBJ2-5; clone_size: many; cdr3_aa: CARNSGVQETQYF; cdr3_nt: TGTGCCAGAAATAGCGGGGTACAAGAGACCCAGTACTTC
d_call: .; v_call: TRBV3-1; j_call: TRBJ2-4; clone_size: many; cdr3_aa: CASSQAQGNIQYF; cdr3_nt: TGTGCCAGCAGCCAAGCACAGGGAAACATTCAGTACTTC